These T cell receptor beta chains were read from a single sample in a study of vaccination and CD4 T cells after COVID-19. TCRdb fed the PCR reads into MiXCR, producing one record per CDR3 protein. The repertoire includes about 20,000 distinct CDR3 sequences, roughly 50% of them detected once, and over 2.5% sits in the top ten. These receptors' antigens are unknown. Here the sequenced sample was CD4+ T cells from blood, cultured in vitro, taken after SARS-CoV-2 vaccination. The source of these receptors is a human donor who had recovered from COVID-19. Both conserved end residues are part of each CDR3. Fields, in order: V gene, J gene, D gene, clone size, CDR3 DNA, CDR3 protein. D genes are given only for firm matches. Clone size appears in some rows only: once, few, many, or a class for an expanded clone.

TRBV6-1	TRBJ2-7	TRBD1	few	TGTGCCAGCAGGCGGTCAGGGGGCAGGTTTGGCGAGCAGTACTTC	CASRRSGGRFGEQYF
TRBV20-1	TRBJ1-5	NA	few	TGCAGTGCTGTACAGGGAACTGATCAGCCCCAGCATTTT	CSAVQGTDQPQHF
TRBV7-2	TRBJ1-2	TRBD1	NA	TGTGCCAGCTCACAAGACAGGGGGGTGAGGCGGGACACCTTC	CASSQDRGVRRDTF
TRBV6-2/TRBV6-3	TRBJ1-5	NA	NA	TGTGCCAGCAGTACGGGGGGGCTCGGTCAGCCCCAGCATTTT	CASSTGGLGQPQHF
TRBV6-1	TRBJ1-5	TRBD1	few	TGTGCCAGCAGTGTACAGGGGGCCAATCAGCCCCAGCATTTT	CASSVQGANQPQHF
TRBV20-1	TRBJ1-1	TRBD1	few	TGCAGTGCTAGAGGAAGAGGAGACAGGGGGCGCACTGAAGCTTTCTTT	CSARGRGDRGRTEAFF
TRBV27	TRBJ2-3	NA	NA	TGTGCCAGCAGTTTAGGGTGGCAGGGGGGGCATGCGCAGTATTTT	CASSLGWQGGHAQYF
TRBV14	TRBJ1-6	NA	NA	TGTGCCAGCAGCCAAGTAGGGGGAAATTCACCCCTCCACTTT	CASSQVGGNSPLHF
TRBV15	TRBJ2-1	TRBD2	NA	TGTGCCACCAGCATGGAGCGGGATCGGTACAATGAGCAGTTCTTC	CATSMERDRYNEQFF
TRBV7-8	TRBJ2-5	TRBD2	NA	TGTGCCAGCAGCCACCCCCCGTGGACTAGCGGGTGGCAAGAGACCCAGTACTTC	CASSHPPWTSGWQETQYF
TRBV9	TRBJ1-6	NA	NA	TGTGCCAGCAGCCCACAGGCAGCGGATTCACCCCTCCACTTT	CASSPQAADSPLHF
TRBV27	TRBJ1-1	NA	few	TGTGCCAGCAGTTTCACTGGGGTGAACACTGAAGCTTTCTTT	CASSFTGVNTEAFF
TRBV19	TRBJ1-2	NA	NA	TGTGCCAGTAGTCCGACGGGGGCCTCTAACTATGGCTACACCTTC	CASSPTGASNYGYTF
TRBV7-2	TRBJ2-7	TRBD2	NA	TGTGCCAGCTCGCGAGGGGCGGGAGCGGCTAACAACTACGAGCAGTACTTC	CASSRGAGAANNYEQYF
TRBV7-2	TRBJ2-3	TRBD2	NA	TGTGCCAGCAGCTTATTCGGCGGGGGGTCCACAGATACGCAGTATTTT	CASSLFGGGSTDTQYF
TRBV7-8	TRBJ1-1	NA	few	TGTGCCAGCAGCCCCCTCGCCAGGGCGTACACTGAAGCTTTCTTT	CASSPLARAYTEAFF
TRBV2	TRBJ2-2	NA	NA	TGTGCCAGCAGTGAAGCGAAGGGGACGACTGCGGAGCTGTTTTTT	CASSEAKGTTAELFF
TRBV4-3	TRBJ1-6	NA	once	TGCGCCAGCAGCCAAGAGATCACGCGCAATTCACCCCTCCACTTT	CASSQEITRNSPLHF
TRBV19	TRBJ1-1	NA	NA	TGTGCCAGTAGTATAGTACAGCTGAACACTGAAGCTTTCTTT	CASSIVQLNTEAFF
TRBV7-8	TRBJ1-1	TRBD1	once	TGTGCCAGCAGGCCCAGACAGGGGATTAGGGACACTGAAGCTTTCTTT	CASRPRQGIRDTEAFF
TRBV27	TRBJ2-4	TRBD2	few	TGTGCCAGCAGACCTACTTCCGGGACAGGCAGACTAGCGGGAGTCCCGTACTTC	CASRPTSGTGRLAGVPYF
TRBV27	TRBJ1-2	TRBD1	NA	TGTGCCAGCAGACCCCGGGGACAGGGCCACTATGGCTACACCTTC	CASRPRGQGHYGYTF
TRBV7-2	TRBJ1-6	NA	few	TGTGCCAGCAGCCCCGAAGTCTACTCACCCCTCCACTTT	CASSPEVYSPLHF
TRBV20-1	TRBJ2-3	NA	few	TGCAGTGCTTCGACCTCGAATACGCAGTATTTT	CSASTSNTQYF
TRBV6-1	TRBJ1-5	TRBD1	few	TGTGCCAGCAGACCCTCCCGGACAGGGTTCGGACAGCCCCAGCATTTT	CASRPSRTGFGQPQHF
TRBV6-5	TRBJ1-2	TRBD1	NA	TGTGCCAGCAGTTACGCGCGACAGGGTTTATCGGGTGGCTACACCTTC	CASSYARQGLSGGYTF
TRBV27	TRBJ1-6	NA	few	TGTGCCAGCAGTTTAATGGGCGGAGGTTCACCCCTCCACTTT	CASSLMGGGSPLHF
TRBV6-2/TRBV6-3	TRBJ2-3	TRBD1	NA	TGTGCCAGCAGTTATTCAGGTCGGGGACAGAGATCCCCAACTAGCACAGATACGCAGTATTTT	CASSYSGRGQRSPTSTDTQYF
TRBV7-8	TRBJ2-7	NA	NA	TGTGCCAGCAGCATACGGGGACCTACCTACGAGCAGTACTTC	CASSIRGPTYEQYF
TRBV7-2	TRBJ2-7	TRBD2	NA	TGTGCCAGCAGATCCACTAGCGGGGGTATCTACGAGCAGTACTTC	CASRSTSGGIYEQYF
TRBV20-1	TRBJ2-5	TRBD2	NA	TGCAGTGCCCGGAAGGGACTAGCGGGGGGGGATCCCGAGACCCAGTACTTC	CSARKGLAGGDPETQYF
TRBV7-2	TRBJ2-7	NA	NA	TGTGCCAGCAGCTTATATCGGGGGATACCCAACGAGCAGTACTTC	CASSLYRGIPNEQYF
TRBV6-1	TRBJ1-6	NA	NA	TGTGCCAGCAATCAAAAGGAGGACAGACGCTCCTATAATTCACCCCTCCACTTT	CASNQKEDRRSYNSPLHF
TRBV20-1	TRBJ2-1	TRBD2	NA	TGCAGTGCTCGGGAGCGGGGGGGCCTCTACAATGAGCAGTTCTTC	CSARERGGLYNEQFF
TRBV6-1	TRBJ2-3	TRBD2	NA	TGTGCCAGCAGGGAAGCCACTAGCGTCGGCACAGATACGCAGTATTTT	CASREATSVGTDTQYF
TRBV29-1	TRBJ2-5	TRBD2	NA	TGCAGCGCCGGACTAGCGGGGGGCAGCGAGACCCAGTACTTC	CSAGLAGGSETQYF
TRBV20-1	TRBJ1-2	NA	few	TGCAGTGCTAGAGTCCCAAGGCAAGGCGCCCGTGAGAGCTATGGCTACACCTTC	CSARVPRQGARESYGYTF
TRBV7-6	TRBJ2-5	NA	NA	TGTGCCAGCAGCAGAACCGGGAGCCAAGAGACCCAGTACTTC	CASSRTGSQETQYF
TRBV4-2	TRBJ1-2	NA	once	TGTGCCAGCAGCCAAGATGAGGGCCTCTATGGCTACACCTTC	CASSQDEGLYGYTF
TRBV6-2/TRBV6-3	TRBJ1-2	NA	NA	TGTGCCAGTAGAGCCAGGGACAAGGCGAACTATGGCTACACCTTC	CASRARDKANYGYTF
TRBV11-2	TRBJ1-1	NA	NA	TGTGCCAGCAGCTTCCTCGGGACGGCGAACACTGAAGCTTTCTTT	CASSFLGTANTEAFF
TRBV24-1	TRBJ2-3	TRBD2	NA	TGTGCCACCAGTGACAGACTAGCGGAGCACACAGATACGCAGTATTTT	CATSDRLAEHTDTQYF
TRBV6-5	TRBJ1-5	NA	NA	TGTGCCAGCAGTTACTCTAGGGACAGCAATCAGCCCCAGCATTTT	CASSYSRDSNQPQHF
TRBV20-1	TRBJ1-4	NA	NA	TGCAGTGCTAGGTCGTTACAGTCTAATGAAAAACTGTTTTTT	CSARSLQSNEKLFF
TRBV19	TRBJ2-5	TRBD1	NA	TGTGCCAGTAGTGGAGGTCCCCTACGACAGGGGAAAGAGACCCAGTACTTC	CASSGGPLRQGKETQYF
TRBV20-1	TRBJ2-5	NA	NA	TGCAGTGCCCAAACCGGTGGGGAAGAGACCCAGTACTTC	CSAQTGGEETQYF
TRBV19	TRBJ1-1	NA	NA	TGTGCCAGTAGCGTCGTGAACACTGAAGCTTTCTTT	CASSVVNTEAFF
TRBV7-2	TRBJ2-7	TRBD2	NA	TGTGCCAGCAGCCCAAGACCCGGGACTAGCTCCTACGAGCAGTACTTC	CASSPRPGTSSYEQYF
TRBV24-1	TRBJ1-5	NA	NA	TGTGCCACCAGTGATTTACGACATCCTCTGGGCAATCAGCCCCAGCATTTT	CATSDLRHPLGNQPQHF
TRBV7-2	TRBJ2-2	NA	NA	TGTGCCAGCAGCCGGGACCCCTGGAACACCGGGGAGCTGTTTTTT	CASSRDPWNTGELFF
TRBV20-1	TRBJ1-1	TRBD1	NA	TGCAGTGCTAAGAGGGGTCCTCGAGGACAGGGGATTACTGAAGCTTTCTTT	CSAKRGPRGQGITEAFF
TRBV6-1	TRBJ1-2	NA	few	TGTGCCAGCCACGAAGCGGCAAGCAACTATGGCTACACCTTC	CASHEAASNYGYTF
TRBV7-2	TRBJ2-5	NA	NA	TGTGCCAGCAGCTTAGGAGGAAAACTTCAAGAGACCCAGTACTTC	CASSLGGKLQETQYF
TRBV7-3	TRBJ1-1	NA	few	TGTGCCAGCAGCTACGACCGGGACACTGAAGCTTTCTTT	CASSYDRDTEAFF
TRBV20-1	TRBJ2-7	NA	few	TGCAGTGCTAGAGGATTGGTAGGGCAATCCTACGAGCAGTACTTC	CSARGLVGQSYEQYF
TRBV6-5	TRBJ2-5	NA	NA	TGTGCCAGCAGTTACTCGATTGGTAAAGAGACCCAGTACTTC	CASSYSIGKETQYF
TRBV27	TRBJ1-5	TRBD1	medium-sized	TGTGCCAGCAGGAGGGGGCTGGGTCAGCCCCAGCATTTT	CASRRGLGQPQHF
TRBV20-1	TRBJ2-3	TRBD2	few	TGCAGTGCCATCGGACTAGCGGGGGGGTCAGATACGCAGTATTTT	CSAIGLAGGSDTQYF
TRBV11-2	TRBJ2-7	NA	NA	TGTGCCAGCAGCTCGGGCCTAGGAGGGGAATACGAGCAGTACTTC	CASSSGLGGEYEQYF